This section outlines one T cell receptor (beta chain) sequence together with its context. Its antigen is currently unknown. V dropped 0 bases and J dropped 1; count of bases not matched to a gene: 6. CDR3 length: 18 residues. Germline values: CDR1 SGHNT, CDR2 YYREEE (reference sequence). Sequencing of cultured CD4+ T cell DNA used the Oncomine TCR Beta short-read assay. Cultured CD4+ T cells yielded the extracted genomic DNA. TCRdb recomputed calls from the PCR reads with MiXCR, one row per CDR3 protein. The table records about 7,800 distinct CDR3 sequences, about 50% of them present only once. These data originate in a study of vaccination and CD4 T cells after COVID-19. Study at large: Each of the control cultures got a CEFX pool, an HIV-1 Nef pool, or no peptide.

Treatment indicated: roughly 10-day PBMC culture with coronavirus spike peptide pools or control peptides (ViraFEST assay). Gathering of the CD4+ T cells, from the unexposed donor, took place before the COVID-19 pandemic (2011-2018). For ViraFEST, peptide pools expanded antigen-specific T cells, after which the TCRs were sequenced. Peptide pools at roughly 10 ug/ml and IL-2 at approximately 9.6 IU/ml were added to cultures of a few million PBMCs per well. V gene TRBV5-4 combines with J gene TRBJ2-6, with 8 bases that match TRBD2. The receptor was derived from a human donor in good health. What was sequenced was CD4+ T cells from blood, cultured in vitro. CDR3 protein: CASSLGGLATSGANVLTF. The CDR3 DNA follows: TGTGCCAGCAGCTTGGGCGGACTAGCAACTTCTGGGGCCAACGTCCTGACTTTC.